The 17 T cell receptor beta chains reported below all come from one sample, sequenced in a study of OX40 agonist ivuxolimab in advanced cancers. Clones were read by immunoSEQ multiplex PCR, and TCRdb kept only the in-frame ones, dropping some. The table shows 70,000 or so clones, with around 89% occurring only once. This material consisted of CD4+ or CD8+ T cells sorted from blood, taken in a trial of the OX40 agonist ivuxolimab. The receptors shown here come from an adult with an advanced solid tumor such as melanoma, head and neck, liver or kidney cancer.

The sample holds one count of this clone. The rearrangement joins TRBV7-6 to TRBJ2-1, with 11 bases that match TRBD2. The V and J ends lost 2 bases and 7 bases, in that order; junction bases with no gene match: 7. The germline V gene encodes CDR1 SGHVS and CDR2 FNYEAQ. The CDR3 has 16 residues. CDR3 in amino acids: CASSLSTSGVWNEQFF. The CDR3 DNA is TGTGCCAGCAGCTTATCGACTAGCGGGGTCTGGAATGAGCAGTTCTTC.

The gene calls are TRBV18 and TRBJ2-7; 7 bases line up with TRBD1. Unmatched junction bases numbered 4, after V lost 4 bases and J lost 4 bases. The CDR3 is made up of 13 amino acids. Per the germline V gene, CDR1 is KGHSH and CDR2 is LQKENI. CDR3 DNA sequence: TGTGCCAGCTCACGTGGACAGGTATACGAGCAGTACTTC. Translated: CASSRGQVYEQYF.

This sequence joins TRBV6-5 and TRBJ2-1, with a possible D match to TRBD2 (6 bases). Per germline, CDR1 MNHEY and CDR2 SVGAGI. V was pared by 0 bases and J by 9 bases, with 15 bases between. The CDR3 runs 15 residues. This chain's CDR3 is CASSYSKTMGGEQFF. As DNA, the CDR3 is TGTGCCAGCAGTTACTCCAAAACGATGGGAGGTGAGCAGTTCTTC.

This chain links TRBV5-1 with TRBJ2-1; possibly TRBD1 or TRBD2 for D (5 bases each). CDR1 and CDR2 from the germline V gene are SGHRS and YFSETQ. Trimming stripped 4 bases from V and 0 bases from J, with 11 bases between. This CDR3 spans 15 amino acids. CDR3 coding DNA: TGCGCCAGCAGCATTGGGACCACCTCCTACAATGAGCAGTTCTTC. Translated, it gives CASSIGTTSYNEQFF.

There are a few counts of this clone. One junction end disagrees with the germline gene, perhaps due to a read error. The chain employs TRBV7-7 and TRBJ2-7; D is unclear. In germline, CDR1 is SSHAT, CDR2 FNYEAQ (reference sequence). This CDR3 comprises 14 residues. CDR3 coding DNA: TGTGCTAGCAGCTTAAGCGAACAATCCTACGAGCAGTACTTC. Translation gives CASSLSEQSYEQYF.

This clone was counted a single time. J is TRBJ2-7 and V is TRBV27; 7 nucleotides agree with TRBD2. The CDR3 loop spans 15 amino acids. The germline V gene encodes CDR1 MNHEY and CDR2 SMNVEV (reference sequence). The ends lost 5 bases at V and 3 bases at J; junction bases unmatched: 10. The CDR3 protein is CASSRLASGNYEQYF. The CDR3 nucleotides read TGTGCCAGCAGTCGCTTGGCTAGCGGAAACTACGAGCAGTACTTC.

This sequence joins TRBV7-3 and TRBJ2-3; 7 bases map to TRBD1. From germline, CDR1 is SGHTA and CDR2 FQGTGA. This CDR3 has 18 amino acids. Trimming removed 5 bases from V and 1 base from J; junction bases left unmatched: 15. In DNA, the CDR3 is TGTGCCAGCAGCCTACTGGGTCAGGGGACAGTTCGCACAGATACGCAGTATTTT. Protein product: CASSLLGQGTVRTDTQYF.

The chain employs TRBV7-8 and TRBJ1-5; maybe TRBD1 (5 bases). Germline assignment: CDR1 SGHVS and CDR2 FQNEAQ. The CDR3 covers 17 residues. V lost 0 bases and J 2 bases, leaving 14 bases between the germline ends. CDR3 protein: CASSLAVVRERNQPQHF. The CDR3 DNA follows: TGTGCCAGCAGCTTAGCCGTTGTCAGGGAGCGCAATCAGCCCCAGCATTTT.

The chain carries TRBV2 and TRBJ1-5; D not resolved. Deletions cut 6 bases from V and 4 bases from J, with 13 bases between. The CDR3 totals 14 residues. Germline values: CDR1 SNHLY, CDR2 FYNNEI. CDR3 sequence reads: CASRQLFGNQPQHF. CDR3 nucleotides: TGTGCCAGCAGACAACTCTTTGGGAATCAGCCCCAGCATTTT.

The DNA for the CDR3 is TGTGCCAGCGGGAAGGGGGGACCTGAAGCTTTCTTT. This encodes CASGKGGPEAFF. The V call is TRBV7-9, the J call TRBJ1-1, with D possibly being TRBD1 (6 bases). CDR1 is SEHNR and CDR2 is FQNEAQ in the germline V gene (reference sequence). Trimming removed 8 bases at V and 6 bases at J, with 13 bases between. The CDR3 extends over 12 amino acids.

The chain has TRBV5-1 and TRBJ2-3; D gene unclear. There are 12 residues in the CDR3. The germline V gene has CDR1 SGHRS and CDR2 YFSETQ. Trimming pared 0 bases from V and 7 bases from J, leaving 6 bases between. The CDR3 DNA sequence: TGCGCCAGCAGCTTGGGTCAGAATACGCAGTATTTT. Its translation is CASSLGQNTQYF.

This rearrangement joins TRBV6-6 to TRBJ1-1; maybe TRBD1 (6 bases). The CDR3 has 14 residues. V lost 6 bases and J lost 5, with 16 bases in between. From germline, CDR1 is MNHNY and CDR2 SVGAGI (reference sequence). As DNA, the CDR3 is TGTGCCAGCAGGCTTAGGGGGGAGGTTACTGAAGCTTTCTTT. Amino acids: CASRLRGEVTEAFF.

This clone occurred once. CDR3 sequence: CASKVGGLFEQFF. In DNA, the CDR3 is TGTGCCAGCAAAGTGGGAGGCCTGTTTGAGCAGTTCTTC. The rearrangement uses TRBV28 and TRBJ2-1; a weak D match, TRBD2 (6 bases). Germline CDR1 reads MDHEN; CDR2 reads SYDVKM. Trimming removed 7 bases at V and 9 bases at J, with 16 bases between. The CDR3 has 13 residues.

The gene calls are TRBV11-2 and TRBJ2-7; 11 nucleotides agree with TRBD1. After removal of 4 bases from V and 6 bases from J, the junction contained 5 bases not matched to a gene. The germline V gene encodes CDR1 SGHAT and CDR2 FQNNGV. This CDR3 has 14 amino acids. The CDR3, as DNA: TGTGCCAGCAGCTCCAGGACAGGGGGCGCCGAGCAGTACTTC. Translating gives CASSSRTGGAEQYF.

The gene calls are TRBV18 and TRBJ2-5; 8 nucleotides agree with TRBD1. There are 14 residues in the CDR3. V was pared by 6 bases and J by 4 bases, with 7 bases of the junction left unmatched. Germline CDR1 is KGHSH and CDR2 is LQKENI. This chain's CDR3 is CASSQGARGETQYF. CDR3 nucleotides: TGTGCCAGCTCTCAGGGGGCGCGAGGAGAGACCCAGTACTTC.

The gene calls are TRBV5-1 and TRBJ2-3, with D hard to call. The CDR3 runs to 14 residues. Germline V CDR1 and CDR2: SGHRS, YFSETQ. Trimming removed 2 bases from V and 2 bases from J, with 9 bases in between. Here the CDR3 reads CASSLSRYTDTQYF. For the CDR3, the DNA is TGCGCCAGCAGCTTAAGCAGGTACACAGATACGCAGTATTTT.

This chain connects TRBV2 to TRBJ2-5; D remains unclear. Germline V gene lookup returns CDR1 SNHLY and CDR2 FYNNEI. V gave up 5 bases and J gave up 4 bases, with 8 bases separating them. The CDR3 runs to 12 residues. The CDR3 DNA follows: TGTGCCAGCAGTTCCAATCTAGAGACCCAGTACTTC. Translating it yields CASSSNLETQYF.